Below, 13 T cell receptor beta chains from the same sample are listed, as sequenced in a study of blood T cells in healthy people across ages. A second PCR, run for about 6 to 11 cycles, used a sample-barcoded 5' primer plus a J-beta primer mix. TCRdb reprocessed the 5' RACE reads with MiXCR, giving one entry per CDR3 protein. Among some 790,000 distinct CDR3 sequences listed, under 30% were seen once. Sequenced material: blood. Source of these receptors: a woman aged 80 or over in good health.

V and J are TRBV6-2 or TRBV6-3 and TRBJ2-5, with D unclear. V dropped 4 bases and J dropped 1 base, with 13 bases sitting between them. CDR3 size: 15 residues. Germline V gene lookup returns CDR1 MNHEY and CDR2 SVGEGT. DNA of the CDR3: TGTGCCAGCAGTTCCCCGATGACTTTCCAAGAGACCCAGTACTTC. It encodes CASSSPMTFQETQYF.

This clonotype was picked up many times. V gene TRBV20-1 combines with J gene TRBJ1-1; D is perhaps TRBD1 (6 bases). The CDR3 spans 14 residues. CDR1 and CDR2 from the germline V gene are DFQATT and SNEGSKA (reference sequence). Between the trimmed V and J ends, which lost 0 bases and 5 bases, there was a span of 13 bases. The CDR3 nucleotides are TGCAGTGCTAGAGATTCCAGGGGATGGACTGAAGCTTTCTTT. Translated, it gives CSARDSRGWTEAFF.

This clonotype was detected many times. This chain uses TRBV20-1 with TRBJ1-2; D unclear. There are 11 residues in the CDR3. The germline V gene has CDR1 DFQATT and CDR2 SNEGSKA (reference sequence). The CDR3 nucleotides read TGCGTGCCGGGCTCCACGGATGGCTACACCTTC. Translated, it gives CVPGSTDGYTF.

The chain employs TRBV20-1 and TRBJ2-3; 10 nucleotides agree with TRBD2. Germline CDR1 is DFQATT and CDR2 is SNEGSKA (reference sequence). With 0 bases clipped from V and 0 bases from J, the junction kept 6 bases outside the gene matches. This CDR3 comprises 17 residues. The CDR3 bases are TGCAGTGCTAGAGAAACTAGCGGGGTTACTAGCACAGATACGCAGTATTTT. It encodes CSARETSGVTSTDTQYF.

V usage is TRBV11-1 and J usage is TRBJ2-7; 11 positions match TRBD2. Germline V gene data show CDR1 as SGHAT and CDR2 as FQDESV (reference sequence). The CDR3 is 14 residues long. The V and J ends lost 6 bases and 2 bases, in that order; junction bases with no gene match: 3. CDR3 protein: CASRLAGAAYEQYF. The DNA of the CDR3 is TGTGCCAGCAGACTAGCGGGGGCGGCCTACGAGCAGTACTTC.

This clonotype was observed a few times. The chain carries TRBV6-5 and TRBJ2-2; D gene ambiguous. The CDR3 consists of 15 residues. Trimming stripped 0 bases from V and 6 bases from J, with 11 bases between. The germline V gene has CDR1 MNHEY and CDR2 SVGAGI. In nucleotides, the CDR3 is TGTGCCAGCAGTTACTCGACCCTTTTAGCCGGGGAGCTGTTTTTT. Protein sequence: CASSYSTLLAGELFF.

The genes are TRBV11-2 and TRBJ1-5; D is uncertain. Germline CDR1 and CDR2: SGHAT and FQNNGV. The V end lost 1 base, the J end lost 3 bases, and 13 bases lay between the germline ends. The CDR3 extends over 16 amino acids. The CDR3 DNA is TGTGCCAGCAGCTTAGGTCCAGGACGGAACAATCAGCCCCAGCATTTT. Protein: CASSLGPGRNNQPQHF.

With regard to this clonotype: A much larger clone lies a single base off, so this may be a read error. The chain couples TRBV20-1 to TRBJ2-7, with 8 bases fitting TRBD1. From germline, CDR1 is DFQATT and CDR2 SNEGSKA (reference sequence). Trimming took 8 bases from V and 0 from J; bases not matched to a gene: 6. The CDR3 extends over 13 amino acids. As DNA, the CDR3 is TGCAGTACAACGACAGGGGCCTCCTACGAGCAGTACTTC. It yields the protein CSTTTGASYEQYF.

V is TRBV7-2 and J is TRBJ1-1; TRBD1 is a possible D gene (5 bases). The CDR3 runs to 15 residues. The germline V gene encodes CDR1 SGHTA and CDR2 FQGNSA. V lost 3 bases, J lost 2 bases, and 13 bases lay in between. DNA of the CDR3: TGTGCCAGCAGCTTTCCGAGGGGTGCTAACACTGAAGCTTTCTTT. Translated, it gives CASSFPRGANTEAFF.

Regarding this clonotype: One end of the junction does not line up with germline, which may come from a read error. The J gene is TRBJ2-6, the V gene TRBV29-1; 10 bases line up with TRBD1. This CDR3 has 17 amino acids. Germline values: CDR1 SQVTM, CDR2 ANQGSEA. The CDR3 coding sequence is TGCAGCGTCGAAGGGACAGGGGCCGGCTCTGGGGCCAACGTCCTGACTTTC. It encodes CSVEGTGAGSGANVLTF.

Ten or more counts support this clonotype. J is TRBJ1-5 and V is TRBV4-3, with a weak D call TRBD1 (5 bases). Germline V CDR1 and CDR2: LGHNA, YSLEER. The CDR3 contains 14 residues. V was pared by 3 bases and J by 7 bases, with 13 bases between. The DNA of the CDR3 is TGCGCCAGCAGCCAGTCCGGGGGTTCCCAGCCCCAGCATTTT. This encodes CASSQSGGSQPQHF.

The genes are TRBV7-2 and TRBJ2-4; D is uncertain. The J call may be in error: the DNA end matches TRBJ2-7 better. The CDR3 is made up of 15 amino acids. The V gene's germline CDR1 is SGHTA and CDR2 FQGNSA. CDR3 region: CASSLEGVRTYEQYF. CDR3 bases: TGTGCCAGCAGCTTAGAAGGAGTCAGGACCTACGAGCAGTACTTC.

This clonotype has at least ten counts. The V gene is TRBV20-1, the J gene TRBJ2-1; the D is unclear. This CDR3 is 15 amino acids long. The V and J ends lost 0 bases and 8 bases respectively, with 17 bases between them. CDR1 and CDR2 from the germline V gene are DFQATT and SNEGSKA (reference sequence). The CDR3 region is CSARDWQAPEDEQFF. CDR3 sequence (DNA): TGCAGTGCTAGAGATTGGCAGGCCCCGGAAGATGAGCAGTTCTTC.